This entry concerns a single T cell receptor (beta chain). These data come from a study of CXCR3-negative and CXCR3-positive naive CD8 T cells. The authors prepared UMI-labeled TRB cDNA libraries by 5' RACE. For each CDR3 protein, TCRdb gives one entry from its re-call of the 5' RACE reads, without DNA. This table lists fewer than 90,000 distinct CDR3 sequences. The source material was naive CXCR3- CD8+ T cells from blood. Specified subset: CD45RO-CCR7+CD27+CD95- naive CD8+ T cells lacking CXCR3 (TNR3-). The sequence was obtained from a human donor in good health. Some clones in this sample may be carry-over from other donors' samples.

This CDR3 reads CASTLDRVNTGELFF. This sequence joins TRBV28 and TRBJ2-2; TCRdb outputs TRBD1, but without DNA this stays unchecked. CDR1 is MDHEN, CDR2 SYDVKM, per germline. This CDR3 contains 15 residues.